This T cell receptor (beta chain) was sequenced in a study of spatial heterogeneity in lung cancer. Study summary: Across the raw uncorrected reads, a unique TCR and UMI combination was observed, on average, more than ten times.

Study outcomes and limitations: Whereas they appeared in blood less at follow-up, ubiquitous expanded tumor TCRs appeared there more at resection.

From germline, CDR1 is MNHEY and CDR2 SVGEGT. V dropped 7 bases and J dropped 8 bases, with 15 bases sitting between them. The CDR3 has 13 amino acids. To note about this clonotype: What it binds is not known.

Each molecule of TCR cDNA was tagged with one unique molecular identifier. MiXCR was run by TCRdb on the 5' RACE reads, yielding one entry per CDR3 protein. The data hold fewer than 100,000 distinct CDR3 sequences, with just under 20% observed a single time. As to time point: blood at routine non-recurrence follow-up after resection. From tumor, nontumor lung or frozen PBMC, whole RNA was taken unsorted for sequencing. The rearrangement joins TRBV6-2 or TRBV6-3 to TRBJ2-1; tentatively, D is TRBD1 or TRBD2 (5 bases each). The clonotype comes from a male donor with early-stage non-small cell lung cancer. The specimen was PBMCs, collected at follow-up. The CDR3: CASNRGDVDEQFF. For the CDR3, the DNA is TGTGCCAGCAACCGGGGCGATGTTGATGAGCAGTTCTTC.